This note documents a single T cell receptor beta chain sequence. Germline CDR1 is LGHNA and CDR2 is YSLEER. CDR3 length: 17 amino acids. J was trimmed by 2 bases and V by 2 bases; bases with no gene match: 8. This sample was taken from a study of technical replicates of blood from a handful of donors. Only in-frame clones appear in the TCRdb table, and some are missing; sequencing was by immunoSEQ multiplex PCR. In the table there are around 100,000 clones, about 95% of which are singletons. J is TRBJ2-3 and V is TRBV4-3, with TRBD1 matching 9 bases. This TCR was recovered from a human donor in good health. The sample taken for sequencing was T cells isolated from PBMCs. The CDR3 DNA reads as TGCGCCAGCAGCCAAAACTCCGGGACAGGGATCACAGATACGCAGTATTTT. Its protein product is CASSQNSGTGITDTQYF.